The rows below give T cell receptor beta chains drawn from one sample of a study of OX40 agonist ivuxolimab in advanced cancers. TCRdb's copy holds only in-frame clones and misses some; the assay was immunoSEQ multiplex PCR. The table shows just under 45,000 clones, with roughly 78% occurring only once. This sample comprised CD4+ or CD8+ T cells sorted from blood, obtained in a trial of the OX40 agonist ivuxolimab. The receptors come from an adult with an advanced solid tumor such as melanoma, head and neck, liver or kidney cancer. CDR3s include the opening cysteine and the closing phenylalanine or tryptophan. A D gene is named only where the DNA matches it firmly. Expanded clones are given a class, and other clones once, few, many or no size at all.

j_call: TRBJ2-2; d_call: NA; clone_size: NA; v_call: TRBV19; cdr3_aa: CASKVLGLAGNTGELFF; cdr3_nt: TGTGCCAGTAAGGTGTTAGGATTGGCAGGGAACACCGGGGAGCTGTTTTTT
j_call: TRBJ2-2; d_call: NA; clone_size: once; v_call: TRBV6-6; cdr3_aa: CASSPRGAGELFF; cdr3_nt: TGTGCCAGCAGTCCGAGGGGGGCCGGGGAGCTGTTTTTT
j_call: TRBJ2-3; d_call: NA; clone_size: NA; v_call: TRBV4-2; cdr3_aa: CASSRSTDTQYF; cdr3_nt: TGTGCCAGCAGCCGGAGCACAGATACGCAGTATTTT
j_call: TRBJ2-6; d_call: NA; clone_size: NA; v_call: TRBV5-1; cdr3_aa: CASSSISGANVLTF; cdr3_nt: TGCGCCAGCAGCTCCATCTCTGGGGCCAACGTCCTGACTTTC
j_call: TRBJ1-2; d_call: TRBD1; clone_size: NA; v_call: TRBV5-1; cdr3_aa: CASIALPGQDSGYTF; cdr3_nt: TGCGCCAGCATCGCCCTTCCGGGACAGGACTCTGGCTACACCTTC
j_call: TRBJ2-7; d_call: NA; clone_size: NA; v_call: TRBV28; cdr3_aa: CASSLRSYEQYF; cdr3_nt: TGTGCCAGCAGTTTAAGGAGTTACGAGCAGTACTTC
j_call: TRBJ1-1; d_call: NA; clone_size: NA; v_call: TRBV6-5; cdr3_aa: CASSYSKTNTEAFF; cdr3_nt: TGTGCCAGCAGTTACTCAAAGACGAACACTGAAGCTTTCTTT
j_call: TRBJ2-1; d_call: TRBD2; clone_size: NA; v_call: TRBV7-9; cdr3_aa: CASSLAAGTSDNEQFF; cdr3_nt: TGTGCCAGCAGCTTAGCTGCCGGGACTAGCGACAATGAGCAGTTCTTC
j_call: TRBJ1-5; d_call: TRBD1; clone_size: few; v_call: TRBV28; cdr3_aa: CASISGQSSNQPQHF; cdr3_nt: TGTGCCAGCATATCGGGACAGAGTAGCAATCAGCCCCAGCATTTT
j_call: TRBJ1-6; d_call: NA; clone_size: NA; v_call: TRBV11-2; cdr3_aa: CASSPLGFSPLHF; cdr3_nt: TGTGCCAGCAGCCCTTTAGGGTTCTCACCCCTCCACTTT
j_call: TRBJ1-6; d_call: NA; clone_size: NA; v_call: TRBV18; cdr3_aa: CASSPDSQKNSPLHF; cdr3_nt: TGTGCCAGCTCACCAGACAGCCAAAAGAATTCACCCCTCCACTTT
j_call: TRBJ1-2; d_call: NA; clone_size: few; v_call: TRBV19; cdr3_aa: CASSYKVVPGGYTF; cdr3_nt: TGTGCCAGTAGCTACAAAGTAGTACCGGGTGGCTACACCTTC
j_call: TRBJ2-5; d_call: NA; clone_size: few; v_call: TRBV20-1; cdr3_aa: CSARPVETQYF; cdr3_nt: TGCAGTGCTAGACCGGTTGAGACCCAGTACTTC
j_call: TRBJ1-2; d_call: TRBD1; clone_size: NA; v_call: TRBV30; cdr3_aa: CAWRDRAFYGYTF; cdr3_nt: TGTGCCTGGAGGGACAGGGCTTTTTATGGCTACACCTTC
j_call: TRBJ2-3; d_call: TRBD1; clone_size: NA; v_call: TRBV30; cdr3_aa: CAWGGTGGLTDTQYF; cdr3_nt: TGTGCCTGGGGTGGGACAGGGGGCCTCACAGATACGCAGTATTTT
j_call: TRBJ1-2; d_call: NA; clone_size: NA; v_call: TRBV7-3; cdr3_aa: CASSLLGTTNYGYTF; cdr3_nt: TGTGCCAGCAGCTTGCTGGGGACAACTAACTATGGCTACACCTTC
j_call: TRBJ1-1; d_call: TRBD1; clone_size: NA; v_call: TRBV30; cdr3_aa: CAWTLGTAASMNTEAFF; cdr3_nt: TGTGCCTGGACCCTAGGGACAGCAGCATCCATGAACACTGAAGCTTTCTTT
j_call: TRBJ2-1; d_call: NA; clone_size: NA; v_call: TRBV18; cdr3_aa: CASSPTGYSNNEQFF; cdr3_nt: TGTGCCAGCTCACCTACGGGGTATTCGAACAATGAGCAGTTCTTC
j_call: TRBJ2-3; d_call: NA; clone_size: once; v_call: TRBV10-3; cdr3_aa: CAISESGGAPDTQYF; cdr3_nt: TGTGCCATCAGTGAGTCGGGGGGGGCGCCAGATACGCAGTATTTT
j_call: TRBJ1-2; d_call: TRBD1; clone_size: NA; v_call: TRBV19; cdr3_aa: CASIQQGSYGYTF; cdr3_nt: TGTGCCAGTATCCAACAGGGGAGCTATGGCTACACCTTC
j_call: TRBJ1-4; d_call: NA; clone_size: NA; v_call: TRBV30; cdr3_aa: CAWRKGQHNEKLFF; cdr3_nt: TGTGCCTGGAGAAAGGGGCAGCATAATGAAAAACTGTTTTTT
j_call: TRBJ2-2; d_call: NA; clone_size: NA; v_call: TRBV7-6; cdr3_aa: CASSPIPPQGLNTGELFF; cdr3_nt: TGTGCCAGCAGCCCAATTCCCCCCCAGGGCCTTAACACCGGGGAGCTGTTTTTT
j_call: TRBJ1-3; d_call: TRBD1; clone_size: NA; v_call: TRBV29-1; cdr3_aa: CSVPGQAFGLSGNTIYF; cdr3_nt: TGCAGCGTTCCCGGACAGGCTTTCGGCCTCTCTGGAAACACCATATATTTT
j_call: TRBJ1-1; d_call: NA; clone_size: few; v_call: TRBV7-9; cdr3_aa: CASSSEGKAFF; cdr3_nt: TGTGCCAGCAGCTCCGAGGGGAAAGCTTTCTTT
j_call: TRBJ2-7; d_call: TRBD2; clone_size: NA; v_call: TRBV2; cdr3_aa: CASRGRGSSYEQYF; cdr3_nt: TGTGCCAGCAGGGGGAGGGGAAGCTCCTACGAGCAGTACTTC
j_call: TRBJ2-7; d_call: TRBD1; clone_size: NA; v_call: TRBV28; cdr3_aa: CASRPTGARTYEQYF; cdr3_nt: TGTGCCAGCAGACCCACAGGGGCCAGGACCTACGAGCAGTACTTC
j_call: TRBJ2-7; d_call: NA; clone_size: NA; v_call: TRBV19; cdr3_aa: CASSMFPDRSSYEQYF; cdr3_nt: TGTGCCAGTAGTATGTTTCCGGACCGAAGCTCCTACGAGCAGTACTTC
j_call: TRBJ1-1; d_call: TRBD1; clone_size: NA; v_call: TRBV7-2; cdr3_aa: CASSPNQGADGTEAFF; cdr3_nt: TGTGCCAGCAGCCCGAACCAGGGGGCTGATGGCACTGAAGCTTTCTTT
j_call: TRBJ1-1; d_call: NA; clone_size: few; v_call: TRBV7-2; cdr3_aa: CASSLAGYGGREAFF; cdr3_nt: TGTGCCAGCAGCTTAGCCGGGTATGGGGGGCGCGAAGCTTTCTTT
j_call: TRBJ1-3; d_call: NA; clone_size: NA; v_call: TRBV10-3; cdr3_aa: CAIGGAPGNTIYF; cdr3_nt: TGTGCCATCGGGGGGGCGCCCGGAAACACCATATATTTT
j_call: TRBJ1-4; d_call: NA; clone_size: medium-sized; v_call: TRBV19; cdr3_aa: CASSIAQGTHEKLFF; cdr3_nt: TGTGCCAGTAGTATAGCTCAGGGGACTCATGAAAAACTGTTTTTT
j_call: TRBJ2-5; d_call: TRBD1; clone_size: NA; v_call: TRBV6-5; cdr3_aa: CASSSGQYSETQYF; cdr3_nt: TGTGCCAGCAGTTCGGGACAGTACTCGGAGACCCAGTACTTC
j_call: TRBJ2-7; d_call: TRBD1; clone_size: NA; v_call: TRBV7-2; cdr3_aa: CASSRQGGENEQYF; cdr3_nt: TGTGCCAGCAGCCGACAGGGGGGTGAGAACGAGCAGTACTTC
j_call: TRBJ2-7; d_call: NA; clone_size: NA; v_call: TRBV7-2; cdr3_aa: CASSLERVGRGYEQYF; cdr3_nt: TGTGCCAGCAGCTTAGAACGAGTAGGCCGTGGGTACGAGCAGTACTTC
j_call: TRBJ2-3; d_call: TRBD1; clone_size: NA; v_call: TRBV5-1; cdr3_aa: CASSPAGTGVTGTDTQYF; cdr3_nt: TGCGCCAGCAGCCCGGCCGGGACAGGGGTGACCGGCACAGATACGCAGTATTTT
j_call: TRBJ2-7; d_call: TRBD2; clone_size: NA; v_call: TRBV4-2; cdr3_aa: CASSQVSSGLAVYEQYF; cdr3_nt: TGTGCCAGCAGCCAAGTATCGTCGGGACTAGCGGTTTACGAGCAGTACTTC
j_call: TRBJ2-7; d_call: NA; clone_size: NA; v_call: TRBV6-1; cdr3_aa: CASRPPVWVSYEQYF; cdr3_nt: TGTGCCAGCCGACCGCCGGTATGGGTATCCTACGAGCAGTACTTC
j_call: TRBJ2-7; d_call: NA; clone_size: NA; v_call: TRBV6-5; cdr3_aa: CASSYKRIYEQYF; cdr3_nt: TGTGCCAGCAGTTATAAGCGGATCTACGAGCAGTACTTC
j_call: TRBJ2-7; d_call: NA; clone_size: once; v_call: TRBV19; cdr3_aa: CASSIGKGLSYEQYF; cdr3_nt: TGTGCCAGTAGTATTGGAAAGGGCCTCTCCTACGAGCAGTACTTC
j_call: TRBJ2-7; d_call: TRBD1; clone_size: NA; v_call: TRBV4-1; cdr3_aa: CASSQGGTGDSEQYF; cdr3_nt: TGCGCCAGCAGCCAAGGGGGGACAGGGGACTCCGAGCAGTACTTC
j_call: TRBJ1-2; d_call: NA; clone_size: NA; v_call: TRBV19; cdr3_aa: CASSSRTAGGYTF; cdr3_nt: TGTGCCAGTAGTAGTAGGACCGCCGGGGGCTACACCTTC
j_call: TRBJ1-2; d_call: TRBD1; clone_size: NA; v_call: TRBV28; cdr3_aa: CASSLGGQGTGYTF; cdr3_nt: TGTGCCAGCAGTTTAGGAGGACAGGGTACTGGCTACACCTTC
j_call: TRBJ2-1; d_call: NA; clone_size: NA; v_call: TRBV14; cdr3_aa: CASSQVANEQFF; cdr3_nt: TGTGCCAGCAGCCAAGTGGCCAATGAGCAGTTCTTC
j_call: TRBJ1-2; d_call: NA; clone_size: NA; v_call: TRBV11-1; cdr3_aa: CASSLAPNNYGYAF; cdr3_nt: TGTGCCAGCAGCTTAGCGCCCAATAACTATGGCTACGCCTTC
j_call: TRBJ1-2; d_call: NA; clone_size: NA; v_call: TRBV28; cdr3_aa: CASSLADYLGYTF; cdr3_nt: TGTGCCAGCAGTTTGGCGGACTACTTGGGCTACACCTTC
j_call: TRBJ2-3; d_call: NA; clone_size: NA; v_call: TRBV11-3; cdr3_aa: CASSARAGADTQYF; cdr3_nt: TGTGCCAGCAGCGCACGGGCAGGAGCAGATACGCAGTATTTT
j_call: TRBJ2-7; d_call: TRBD2; clone_size: few; v_call: TRBV7-9; cdr3_aa: CASSIGLAGRGEQYF; cdr3_nt: TGTGCCAGCAGCATAGGACTAGCGGGACGAGGAGAGCAGTACTTC
j_call: TRBJ1-2; d_call: NA; clone_size: NA; v_call: TRBV5-5; cdr3_aa: CASSLGRMKFDTF; cdr3_nt: TGTGCCAGCAGCTTGGGACGGATGAAGTTTGACACCTTC
j_call: TRBJ2-3; d_call: TRBD2; clone_size: NA; v_call: TRBV18; cdr3_aa: CASSPRSGLAGVADTQYF; cdr3_nt: TGTGCCAGCTCACCGCGCTCGGGACTAGCGGGAGTAGCAGATACGCAGTATTTT
j_call: TRBJ2-5; d_call: TRBD1; clone_size: NA; v_call: TRBV9; cdr3_aa: CASSKTGGATETQYF; cdr3_nt: TGTGCCAGCAGCAAAACAGGGGGCGCGACGGAGACCCAGTACTTC
j_call: TRBJ2-3; d_call: NA; clone_size: once; v_call: TRBV7-2; cdr3_aa: CASSYQTLRGRGDTQYF; cdr3_nt: TGTGCCAGCAGCTACCAGACCCTTCGAGGTAGGGGAGATACGCAGTATTTT
j_call: TRBJ1-2; d_call: NA; clone_size: once; v_call: TRBV7-2; cdr3_aa: CASSLEARGDGYTF; cdr3_nt: TGTGCCAGCAGCTTAGAAGCCAGGGGAGATGGCTACACCTTC
j_call: TRBJ2-3; d_call: TRBD1; clone_size: NA; v_call: TRBV7-2; cdr3_aa: CASSRGQADTQYF; cdr3_nt: TGTGCCAGCAGCAGAGGACAGGCAGATACGCAGTATTTT
j_call: TRBJ1-1; d_call: NA; clone_size: NA; v_call: TRBV25-1; cdr3_aa: CTGSEEFGRSTEAFF; cdr3_nt: TGTACCGGCAGTGAAGAGTTCGGCAGGAGCACTGAAGCTTTCTTT
j_call: TRBJ2-2; d_call: NA; clone_size: NA; v_call: TRBV6-5; cdr3_aa: CASTPGAVNTGELFF; cdr3_nt: TGTGCCAGCACCCCTGGGGCGGTGAACACCGGGGAGCTGTTTTTT
j_call: TRBJ2-4; d_call: NA; clone_size: NA; v_call: TRBV28; cdr3_aa: CASRGELAKNIQYF; cdr3_nt: TGTGCCAGCAGAGGGGAGCTCGCCAAAAACATTCAGTACTTC
j_call: TRBJ2-5; d_call: NA; clone_size: NA; v_call: TRBV28; cdr3_aa: CASSLWAGTQETQYF; cdr3_nt: TGTGCCAGCAGTTTATGGGCCGGGACTCAAGAGACCCAGTACTTC
j_call: TRBJ2-2; d_call: TRBD2; clone_size: NA; v_call: TRBV30; cdr3_aa: CAWIPSGTGELFF; cdr3_nt: TGTGCCTGGATCCCTAGCGGGACCGGGGAGCTGTTTTTT
j_call: TRBJ1-6; d_call: TRBD1; clone_size: NA; v_call: TRBV5-1; cdr3_aa: CASSLGAGTDNSPLHF; cdr3_nt: TGCGCCAGCAGCTTGGGGGCCGGGACAGATAATTCACCCCTCCACTTT
j_call: TRBJ2-7; d_call: NA; clone_size: few; v_call: TRBV29-1; cdr3_aa: CSVEDPIAREQYF; cdr3_nt: TGCAGCGTTGAAGATCCGATCGCGCGCGAGCAGTACTTC